This TCR beta chain comes out of a study of blood T cells in healthy people across ages. Background on the study: Capture via template switching afforded approximately one barcoded beta molecule per two T cells.

CDR3 length: 14 amino acids. Germline V gene sequence: CDR1 SGHKS, CDR2 YYEKEE (reference sequence). V lost 0 bases and J lost 2, with 9 bases in between. Using a J-beta primer mix together with a sample-barcoded 5' primer, a second PCR was run for roughly 7 to 12 cycles. In TCRdb, the 5' RACE reads were re-called with MiXCR into one record per CDR3 protein. This sample yields about 680,000 distinct CDR3 sequences, of which roughly 49% are seen a single time; 25% to 35% belongs to the top ten. This clonotype was detected only a few times. The receptor comes from a woman in her sixties or seventies in good health. The sequenced sample was blood. The V call is TRBV5-5, the J call TRBJ2-7, with D tentatively TRBD2 (5 bases). The DNA for the CDR3 is TGTGCCAGCAGCTTGGGACACGGGACCTACGAGCAGTACTTC. Protein sequence: CASSLGHGTYEQYF.